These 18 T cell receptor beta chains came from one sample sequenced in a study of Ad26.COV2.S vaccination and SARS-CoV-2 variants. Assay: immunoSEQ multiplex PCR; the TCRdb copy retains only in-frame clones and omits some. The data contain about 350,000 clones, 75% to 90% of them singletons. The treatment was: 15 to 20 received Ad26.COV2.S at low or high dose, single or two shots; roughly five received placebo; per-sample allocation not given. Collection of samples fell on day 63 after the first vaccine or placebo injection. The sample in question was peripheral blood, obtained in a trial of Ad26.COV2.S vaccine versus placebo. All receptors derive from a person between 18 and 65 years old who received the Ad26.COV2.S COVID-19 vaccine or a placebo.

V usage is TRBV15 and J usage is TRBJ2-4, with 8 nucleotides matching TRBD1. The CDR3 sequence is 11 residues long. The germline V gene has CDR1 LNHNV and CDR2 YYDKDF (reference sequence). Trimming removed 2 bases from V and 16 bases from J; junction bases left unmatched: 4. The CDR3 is CATSRPGQVYF. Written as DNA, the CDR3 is TGTGCCACCAGCAGACCGGGACAGGTTTACTTC.

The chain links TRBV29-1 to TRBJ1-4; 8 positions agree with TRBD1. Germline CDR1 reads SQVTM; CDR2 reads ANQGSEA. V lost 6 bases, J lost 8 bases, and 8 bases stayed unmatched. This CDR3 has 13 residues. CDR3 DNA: TGCAGCGTCGAGGACAGGGACGGAGAAAAACTGTTTTTT. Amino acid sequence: CSVEDRDGEKLFF.

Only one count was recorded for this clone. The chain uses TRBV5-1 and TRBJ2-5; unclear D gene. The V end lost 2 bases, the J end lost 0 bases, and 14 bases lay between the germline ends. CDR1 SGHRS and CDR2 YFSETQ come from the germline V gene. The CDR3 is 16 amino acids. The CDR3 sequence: CASSFRTEGYQETQYF. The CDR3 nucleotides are TGCGCCAGCAGCTTCCGCACGGAAGGGTACCAAGAGACCCAGTACTTC. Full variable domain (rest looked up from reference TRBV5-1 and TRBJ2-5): KAGVTQTPRYLIKTRGQQVTLSCSPISGHRSVSWYQQTPGQGLQFLFEYFSETQRNKGNFPGRFSGRQFSNSRSEMNVSTLELGDSALYLCASSFRTEGYQETQYFGPGTRLLVL.

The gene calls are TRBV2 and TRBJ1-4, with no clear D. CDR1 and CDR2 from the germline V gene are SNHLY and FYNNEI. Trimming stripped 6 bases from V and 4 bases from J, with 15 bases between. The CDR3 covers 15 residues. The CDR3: CASRRRVPLNEKLFF. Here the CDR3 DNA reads TGTGCCAGCAGACGCCGGGTCCCGCTTAATGAAAAACTGTTTTTT.

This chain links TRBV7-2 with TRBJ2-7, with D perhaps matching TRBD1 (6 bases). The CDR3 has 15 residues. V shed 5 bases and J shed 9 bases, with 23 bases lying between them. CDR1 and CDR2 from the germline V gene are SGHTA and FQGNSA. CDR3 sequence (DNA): TGTGCCAGCAGCAGGGACACGACCGGGGCTTTTGGGCAGTACTTC. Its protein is CASSRDTTGAFGQYF.

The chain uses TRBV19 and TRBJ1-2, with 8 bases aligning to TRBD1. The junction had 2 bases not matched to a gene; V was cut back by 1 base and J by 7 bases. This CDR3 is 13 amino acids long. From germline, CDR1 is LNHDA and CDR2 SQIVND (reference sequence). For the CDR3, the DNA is TGTGCCAGTAGTATAGGGACAGGGACTGGCTACACCTTC. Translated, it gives CASSIGTGTGYTF.

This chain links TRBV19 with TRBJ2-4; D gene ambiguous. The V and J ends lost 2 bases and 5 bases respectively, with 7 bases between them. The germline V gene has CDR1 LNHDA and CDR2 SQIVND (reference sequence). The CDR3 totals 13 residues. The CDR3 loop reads CASSINVENIQYF. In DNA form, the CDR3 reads TGTGCCAGTAGTATAAACGTCGAAAACATTCAGTACTTC. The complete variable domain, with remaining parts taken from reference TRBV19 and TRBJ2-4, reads DGGITQSPKYLFRKEGQNVTLSCEQNLNHDAMYWYRQDPGQGLRLIYYSQIVNDFQKGDIAEGYSVSREKKESFPLTVTSAQKNPTAFYLCASSINVENIQYFGAGTRLSVL.

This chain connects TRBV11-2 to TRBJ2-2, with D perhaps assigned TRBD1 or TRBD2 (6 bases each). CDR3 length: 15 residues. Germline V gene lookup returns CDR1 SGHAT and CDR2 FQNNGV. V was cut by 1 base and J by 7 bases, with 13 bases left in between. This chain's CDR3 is CASSLVWGANGELFF. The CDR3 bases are TGTGCCAGCAGCTTAGTGTGGGGGGCGAACGGGGAGCTGTTTTTT.

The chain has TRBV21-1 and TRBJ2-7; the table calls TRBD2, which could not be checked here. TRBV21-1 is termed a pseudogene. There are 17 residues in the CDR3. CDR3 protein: CASSNEVPGLATYEQYF. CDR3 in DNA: TGTGCCAGCAGCAATGAGGTCCCCGGACTAGCAACCTACGAGCAGTACTTC.

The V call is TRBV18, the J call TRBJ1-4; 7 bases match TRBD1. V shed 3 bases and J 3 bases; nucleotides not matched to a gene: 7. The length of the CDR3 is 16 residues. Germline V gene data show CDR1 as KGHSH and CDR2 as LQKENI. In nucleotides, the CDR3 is TGTGCCAGCTCACCTCACAGGGGAGCAGCTAATGAAAAACTGTTTTTT. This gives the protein CASSPHRGAANEKLFF.

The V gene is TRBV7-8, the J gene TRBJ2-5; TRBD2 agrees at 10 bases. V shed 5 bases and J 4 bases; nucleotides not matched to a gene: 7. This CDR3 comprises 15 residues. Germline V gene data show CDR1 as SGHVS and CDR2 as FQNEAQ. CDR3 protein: CASSQREGLVETQYF. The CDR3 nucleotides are TGTGCCAGCAGCCAGCGGGAGGGCCTTGTAGAGACCCAGTACTTC.

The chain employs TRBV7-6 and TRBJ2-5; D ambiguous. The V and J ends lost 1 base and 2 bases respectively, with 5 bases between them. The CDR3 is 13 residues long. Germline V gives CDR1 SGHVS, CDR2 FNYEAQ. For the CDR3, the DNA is TGTGCCAGCAGCTTAGTAGGGCAAGAGACCCAGTACTTC. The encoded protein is CASSLVGQETQYF.

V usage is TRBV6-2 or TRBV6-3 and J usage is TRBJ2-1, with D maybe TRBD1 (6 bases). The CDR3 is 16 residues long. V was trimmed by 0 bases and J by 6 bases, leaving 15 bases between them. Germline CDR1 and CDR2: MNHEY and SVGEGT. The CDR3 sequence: CASSYSRGRGGNEQFF. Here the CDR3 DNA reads TGTGCCAGCAGTTACTCGAGGGGCAGGGGTGGCAATGAGCAGTTCTTC.

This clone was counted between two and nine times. The CDR3 protein is CASSQSKINEQYF. The CDR3 nucleotides read TGTGCCAGCAGCCAAAGTAAAATCAACGAGCAGTACTTC. This chain connects TRBV3-1 (or the pseudogene TRBV3-2) to TRBJ2-7, with no clear D. This CDR3 region has 13 residues. CDR1 LGHDT and CDR2 YNNKEL come from the germline V gene (reference sequence). V was cut by 2 bases and J by 5 bases, with 10 bases left in between.

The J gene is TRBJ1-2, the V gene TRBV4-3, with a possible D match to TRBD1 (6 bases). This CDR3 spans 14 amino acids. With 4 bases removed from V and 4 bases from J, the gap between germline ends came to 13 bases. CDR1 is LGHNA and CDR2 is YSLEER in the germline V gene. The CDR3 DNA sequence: TGCGCCAGCAGCCCCCGGACAGTGGGCTATGGCTACACCTTC. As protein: CASSPRTVGYGYTF.

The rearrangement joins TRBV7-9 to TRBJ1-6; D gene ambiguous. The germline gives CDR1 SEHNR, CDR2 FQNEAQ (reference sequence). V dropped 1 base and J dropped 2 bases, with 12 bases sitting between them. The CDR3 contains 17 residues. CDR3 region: CASSLGSESTYNSPLHF. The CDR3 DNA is TGTGCCAGCAGCTTAGGGTCGGAGAGCACCTATAATTCACCCCTCCACTTT. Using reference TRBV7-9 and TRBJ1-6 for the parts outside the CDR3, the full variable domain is DTGVSQNPRHKITKRGQNVTFRCDPISEHNRLYWYRQTLGQGPEFLTYFQNEAQLEKSRLLSDRFSAERPKGSFSTLEIQRTEQGDSAMYLCASSLGSESTYNSPLHFGNGTRLTVT.

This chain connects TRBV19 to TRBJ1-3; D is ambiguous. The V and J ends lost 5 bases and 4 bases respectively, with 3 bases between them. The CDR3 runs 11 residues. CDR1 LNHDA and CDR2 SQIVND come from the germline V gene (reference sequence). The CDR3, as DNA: TGTGCCAGTAGTCCCGGAAACACCATATATTTT. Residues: CASSPGNTIYF.

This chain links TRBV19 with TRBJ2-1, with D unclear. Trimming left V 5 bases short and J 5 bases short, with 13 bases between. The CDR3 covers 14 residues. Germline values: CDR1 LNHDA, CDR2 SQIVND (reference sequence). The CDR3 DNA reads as TGTGCCAGTAGTTCCCATGGTACTGACAATGAGCAGTTCTTC. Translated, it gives CASSSHGTDNEQFF.